This T cell receptor (beta chain) derives from a study of T-cell memory formation after mild COVID-19 (dated by TCRdb to the early 2020s). In the study overall: TCR sequence clusters from the two donors were found to be largely donor specific. In a couple of donors, T-cell clones that expanded and contracted after mild COVID-19 were followed by sequencing TCRalpha and TCRbeta repertoires longitudinally. The cohort comprised two young, previously healthy adult volunteers, one female and one male. General conclusions and limits of the study: The study covered only a couple of mild cases, and larger cohorts including severe cases with pre-infection samples were considered necessary. Whether the second-wave clones peaking on day 37 were SARS-CoV-2 specific was not confirmed. The detection of some responding clones in pre-infection memory suggests that pre-existing cross-reactive memory T cells joined the SARS-CoV-2 response. Contracting CD4+ clones were located mainly in the CM and EM memory subsets, whereas CD8+ clones were found to be enriched in EMRA. Balanced CD4/CD8 phenotypes were observed for clones contracting from day 15 to 85, whereas a bias towards CD4+ was observed for a second wave of clones expanding from day 15 to 37.

Ficoll-Paque density gradient centrifugation was the method used to isolate PBMCs. Instrument on record: Illumina NovaSeq 6000. Using 5'RACE with constant-segment primers, TCRalpha and TCRbeta cDNA libraries were constructed, with sample barcodes and unique molecular identifiers added in the process. RNA was extracted from every sample with Trizol reagent. The libraries were amplified in two PCR steps, and the second step added a second sample barcode and Illumina TruSeq adapters. Sequencing of the libraries was done on an Illumina NovaSeq, producing 2 x 150 bp paired-end reads. As for the original processing: Demultiplexing of reads and collapsing into UMI-guided consensus sequences were performed with migec v1.2.7. Using mixcr v2.1.11, the UMI consensuses were aligned to TRA and TRB V and J templates and assembled into clonotypes. Clonotypes were classified as expanded or contracted when called significant by both edgeR and NoisET, with noise models trained on biological replicates. For edgeR calls, the thresholds were a false discovery rate-adjusted p below 0.01 and a log2 fold-change of 1. PCA with hierarchical clustering of max-normalized trajectories of the 1000 most abundant clonotypes was used as exploratory dynamics analysis. Separately sequenced CD4+ and CD8+ repertoires were used to assign the CD4 or CD8 phenotype of responding clones. Starting from the raw public reads, TCRdb applied fastp trimming at Q25, assembled clones with MiXCR and retained in-frame beta chains. Under each unique CDR3 protein, matching rows form one entry showing the most common genes and DNA. Here the V and J calls rest on TCRdb's processing, not on the authors' analysis. The sample contains about 170,000 distinct CDR3 sequences, roughly 13% of them found a single time. The top ten clones comprise approximately 3.6% of the sample.

This clonotype was seen a handful of times. No antigen is known for it. Base qualities are not recorded, but no much larger clone differs from it by a single base. The germline V gene (reference sequence) sets CDR1 to PRHDT and CDR2 to FYEKMQ. V ends up 5 bases short and J 7 bases short, with an unmatched junction base count of 10. The cysteine opens and the phenylalanine closes a CDR3 of 16 amino acids. The sequence is cut down to CDR3 DNA, 48 bases in frame from base 1. Sequencing was carried out using PBMCs or a T cell subset sorted from them (not recorded which). The origin of this receptor is a man younger than 35 who had mild COVID-19 (a few samples of this study predate the infection). The sample titles of this study are shuffled in the database, so cell type and time point are left out; the donor was told from shared clones. The rearrangement combines TRBV13 with TRBJ1-5; 11 middle bases align to TRBD1. The CDR3 loop reads CASSKAGTGGTQPQHF. The sequenced DNA is TGTGCCAGCAGCAAAGCCGGGACAGGGGGGACCCAGCCCCAGCATTTT.